A selection of T cell receptor beta chains follows, all from one sample in a study of cytomegalovirus exposure and HLA in healthy donors. The data were produced by immunoSEQ multiplex PCR, yet TCRdb's version contains in-frame clones alone and is incomplete. The sample has approximately 100,000 clones; 65% to 85% are singletons. The sequenced material came from PBMCs. These receptors were taken from a man aged 50 to 60 in good health and CMV-seronegative. Both conserved end residues are part of each CDR3. The order of the fields is clone size, D gene, V gene, J gene, CDR3 protein, CDR3 DNA. A D gene is named only where the DNA matches it firmly. Clone size is not always given. Where it is, it says once, few, many or a class for expanded clones.

.	TRBD1	TRBV7-6	TRBJ2-6	CASSLLWDRGRTGANVLTF	TGTGCCAGCAGCTTACTATGGGACAGGGGGAGAACTGGGGCCAACGTCCTGACTTTC
.	.	TRBV27	TRBJ1-2	CASSGQSYGYTF	TGTGCCAGCAGTGGACAGTCCTATGGCTACACCTTC
.	TRBD1	TRBV6-4	TRBJ1-2	CASSRDRSNYGYTF	TGTGCCAGCAGTCGGGACAGGAGCAACTATGGCTACACCTTC
.	.	TRBV30	TRBJ1-1	CAWRKLQGVTEAFF	TGTGCCTGGAGGAAACTCCAGGGTGTCACTGAAGCTTTCTTT
.	TRBD2	TRBV19	TRBJ2-7	CASSPRTSGAYEQYF	TGTGCCAGTAGTCCTAGGACTAGCGGGGCCTACGAGCAGTACTTC
.	.	TRBV5-1	TRBJ1-3	CASRSGLAGNTIYF	TGCGCCAGCAGGAGCGGACTTGCTGGAAACACCATATATTTT
.	.	TRBV5-1	TRBJ1-1	CASSLRTAPNTEAFF	TGCGCCAGCAGCTTGCGGACTGCTCCGAACACTGAAGCTTTCTTT
.	TRBD1	TRBV7-9	TRBJ2-1	CASSPGQGVYNEQFF	TGTGCCAGCAGCCCGGGACAGGGGGTATACAATGAGCAGTTCTTC
few	TRBD2	TRBV5-6	TRBJ2-7	CASSSGLATMEQYF	TGTGCCAGCAGCTCGGGACTAGCGACAATGGAGCAGTACTTC
.	TRBD1	TRBV19	TRBJ2-2	CASSIGSLSGGRTGELFF	TGTGCCAGTAGTATAGGGAGTCTGTCAGGGGGCCGAACCGGGGAGCTGTTTTTT
.	.	TRBV6-5	TRBJ1-2	CASSSISREGYTF	TGTGCCAGCAGTTCCATTTCGAGGGAAGGCTACACCTTC
once	.	TRBV6-5	TRBJ2-3	CASSYAGGGTDTQYF	TGTGCCAGCAGTTACGCGGGTGGAGGCACAGATACGCAGTATTTT
.	TRBD1	TRBV6-6	TRBJ2-7	CASSDRDEQYF	TGTGCCAGCAGCGACAGGGACGAGCAGTACTTC
.	.	TRBV27	TRBJ2-7	CASSSTGCEQYF	TGTGCCAGCAGTTCGACAGGATGCGAGCAGTACTTC
.	TRBD2	TRBV5-1	TRBJ2-5	CASSPGTSGTLGETQYF	TGCGCCAGCAGCCCAGGGACTAGCGGGACTCTGGGGGAGACCCAGTACTTC
.	.	TRBV10-3	TRBJ2-3	CAISESQTDTQYF	TGTGCCATCAGTGAGTCGCAGACAGATACGCAGTATTTT
.	TRBD1	TRBV19	TRBJ2-2	CASKKGAHTGELFF	TGTGCCAGTAAGAAGGGGGCGCACACCGGGGAGCTGTTTTTT
.	TRBD2	TRBV18	TRBJ2-7	CASSPRTSGGSYEQYF	TGTGCCAGCTCACCACGGACTAGCGGAGGTTCCTACGAGCAGTACTTC
.	.	TRBV4-2	TRBJ1-2	CASSQDEGVECGYTF	TGTGCCAGCAGCCAAGACGAGGGGGTAGAGTGTGGCTACACCTTC
.	.	TRBV30	TRBJ1-3	CAWSFQGGDIYF	TGTGCCTGGAGTTTTCAGGGAGGGGATATATATTTT
.	.	TRBV6-5	TRBJ2-2	CASSRRAGNTGELFF	TGTGCCAGCAGCAGGAGGGCGGGGAACACCGGGGAGCTGTTTTTT
.	TRBD1	TRBV5-4	TRBJ1-1	CASSLGRGLVTEAFF	TGTGCCAGCAGCTTGGGCAGGGGGCTGGTCACTGAAGCTTTCTTT
.	.	TRBV7-7	TRBJ2-7	CARILYRENYEQYF	TGTGCCCGAATACTATACAGGGAGAACTACGAGCAGTACTTC
.	.	TRBV7-9	TRBJ2-1	CASSQTGRDDEQFF	TGTGCCAGCAGCCAGACAGGGCGGGACGATGAGCAGTTCTTC
.	TRBD2	TRBV25-1	TRBJ2-3	CASSVPSGRGDTQYF	TGTGCCAGCAGTGTGCCCAGCGGGAGGGGGGATACGCAGTATTTT
.	TRBD1	TRBV27	TRBJ2-1	CASSLAGTGGNEQFF	TGTGCCAGCAGTTTAGCCGGGACAGGGGGCAATGAGCAGTTCTTC
.	.	TRBV19	TRBJ2-5	CASSSQRLETQYF	TGTGCCAGTAGTAGTCAGCGCTTGGAGACCCAGTACTTC
.	.	TRBV28	TRBJ1-2	CASLEKGRGNGYTF	TGTGCCAGCCTAGAAAAGGGGAGGGGTAACGGCTACACCTTC
few	.	TRBV28	TRBJ1-1	CASSSRGTEAFF	TGTGCCAGCAGTTCCCGCGGTACTGAAGCTTTCTTT
.	.	TRBV11-2	TRBJ2-2	CASSFRQGRGTGELFF	TGTGCCAGCAGCTTCAGACAGGGGAGGGGCACCGGGGAGCTGTTTTTT
.	TRBD1	TRBV28	TRBJ1-2	CASAEGTGGWYGYTF	TGTGCCAGTGCGGAGGGGACAGGGGGGTGGTATGGCTACACCTTC
.	.	TRBV6-1	TRBJ1-2	CASGRTAYGYTF	TGTGCCAGCGGAAGGACAGCGTATGGCTACACCTTC
.	TRBD1	TRBV5-1	TRBJ2-5	CASSLRDRGEETQYF	TGCGCCAGCAGCTTGAGGGACAGGGGGGAAGAGACCCAGTACTTC
.	.	TRBV6-6	TRBJ1-1	CASTRSSNTEAFF	TGTGCCAGCACTCGGAGTTCAAACACTGAAGCTTTCTTT
few	.	TRBV14	TRBJ2-1	CASSRPRGGRYNEQFF	TGTGCCAGCAGCCGACCTAGGGGGGGGCGTTACAATGAGCAGTTCTTC
.	.	TRBV18	TRBJ1-2	CDSSPGTSNYGYTF	TGTGACAGCTCACCAGGCACCTCTAACTATGGCTACACCTTC
.	TRBD2	TRBV13	TRBJ2-3	CASSPTSQRGYF	TGTGCCAGCAGCCCTACTAGCCAGCGGGGGTATTTT
.	.	TRBV6-5	TRBJ1-3	CASSPGLFSGNTIYF	TGTGCCAGCAGTCCGGGACTATTCTCTGGAAACACCATATATTTT
.	.	TRBV6-1	TRBJ1-1	CASSRTGAEAFF	TGTGCCAGCAGTCGTACAGGAGCTGAAGCTTTCTTT
few	TRBD1	TRBV6-4	TRBJ1-5	CASRGQGKQPQHF	TGTGCCAGCCGGGGACAGGGAAAACAGCCCCAGCATTTT
.	.	TRBV7-8	TRBJ2-7	CASSHEGQFDEQYF	TGTGCCAGCAGCCATGAAGGACAGTTCGACGAGCAGTACTTC
.	.	TRBV4-2	TRBJ2-2	CASSQEPWGANTGELFF	TGTGCCAGCAGCCAAGAACCCTGGGGAGCGAACACCGGGGAGCTGTTTTTT